The 27 T cell receptor beta chains presented below share a single source sample, sequenced in a study of blood T cell repertoires in COVID-19 (dated by TCRdb to the early 2020s). The library was produced with the immunoSEQ multiplex PCR assay. In TCRdb, the immuneACCESS table is reduced to in-frame sequences with V and J assigned. These tables do not hold every clone; where another copy was compared, an unresolved V gene accounts for under half, and the others remain unexplained. The sample contains under 100,000 clones, around 87% of them found a single time. 4.5% to 5.5% of the sample belongs to the ten largest clones. Material: peripheral blood. Receptors originate from a man in his forties with acute or convalescent COVID-19.

The chain recombines TRBV5-4 with TRBJ2-2; 12 bases align to TRBD1. The CDR3 extends over 16 amino acids. J gave up 7 bases and V 3 bases, and 7 bases lay outside the gene matches. Germline CDR1 is SGHNT and CDR2 is YYREEE (reference sequence). CDR3 nucleotide sequence: TGTGCCAGCAGCTCTGGGACAGGGGGCGATGACGGGGAGCTGTTTTTT. It codes for CASSSGTGGDDGELFF.

J is TRBJ1-2 and V is TRBV6-6; D remains unclear. The CDR3 runs to 12 residues. Germline V gives CDR1 MNHNY, CDR2 SVGAGI (reference sequence). Trimming removed 5 bases from V and 7 bases from J, with 11 bases in between. The CDR3 loop reads CASSDGLSGYTF. Here the CDR3 DNA reads TGTGCCAGCAGTGACGGACTGTCTGGCTACACCTTC.

The J gene is TRBJ2-3, the V gene TRBV30, with D unresolved. CDR1 and CDR2 (germline): GTSNPN, SVGIG (reference sequence). V was cut by 4 bases and J by 0 bases, with 11 bases left in between. This CDR3 region has 14 residues. For the CDR3, the DNA is TGTGCCTGGAATGGGCCACTGAGCACAGATACGCAGTATTTT. It encodes CAWNGPLSTDTQYF.

This chain uses TRBV5-1 with TRBJ2-5, with 7 bases lining up with TRBD2. This CDR3 is 15 amino acids long. CDR1 SGHRS and CDR2 YFSETQ come from the germline V gene. Trimming cost V 4 bases and J 4 bases; bases outside gene matches: 10. CDR3 residues: CASSQLGSGGETQYF. The DNA for the CDR3 is TGCGCCAGCAGCCAGCTCGGGTCGGGAGGAGAGACCCAGTACTTC.

The chain couples TRBV10-3 to TRBJ1-3, with TRBD1 matching over 10 bases. In germline, CDR1 is ENHRY, CDR2 SYGVKD. The CDR3 has 15 amino acids. V lost 3 bases, J lost 8 bases, and 7 bases stayed unmatched. CDR3 in DNA: TGTGCCATCAGTGATAGTGGGACAGGGGAAGACACCATATATTTT. It translates to CAISDSGTGEDTIYF.

This chain connects TRBV7-2 to TRBJ2-7; 8 bases match TRBD1. CDR3 length: 17 residues. CDR1 is SGHTA, CDR2 FQGNSA, per germline. The trim removed 6 bases at V and 5 bases at J, leaving 18 bases unmatched. CDR3 coding DNA: TGTGCCAGCAGACCGAGGGGACAGGCCCCGCTGGTAGACGAGCAGTACTTC. As protein: CASRPRGQAPLVDEQYF.

The chain couples TRBV4-2 to TRBJ1-6; the match to TRBD1 covers 10 bases. Looked up from germline, CDR1 is LGHNA and CDR2 is YNFKEQ. V lost 4 bases, J lost 4 bases, and 13 bases stayed unmatched. The CDR3 contains 19 residues. This CDR3 is CASSRGKGGTGEYNSPLHF. CDR3 coding DNA: TGTGCCAGCAGCCGAGGGAAGGGTGGGACAGGGGAATATAATTCACCCCTCCACTTT.

J is TRBJ1-1 and V is TRBV4-3; the D is unclear. CDR3 length: 15 amino acids. The V and J ends lost 0 bases and 3 bases respectively, with 11 bases between them. Germline CDR1 reads LGHNA; CDR2 reads YSLEER. In DNA, the CDR3 is TGCGCCAGCAGCCAAGAAATCGAGGGCCACACTGAAGCTTTCTTT. It yields the protein CASSQEIEGHTEAFF.

The chain couples TRBV7-2 to TRBJ2-5; weak D call: TRBD2 (6 bases). Germline CDR1 is SGHTA and CDR2 is FQGNSA. CDR3 size: 14 residues. V lost 5 bases and J lost 0, with 10 bases in between. CDR3 protein: CASSLGGYQETQYF. The CDR3 DNA follows: TGTGCCAGCAGCCTTGGAGGGTACCAAGAGACCCAGTACTTC.

This clone has more than one count but fewer than ten. The chain employs TRBV5-1 and TRBJ1-2; no reliable D call. Trimming removed 1 base at V and 6 bases at J, with 19 bases between. Germline V CDR1 and CDR2: SGHRS, YFSETQ. The CDR3 totals 16 residues. CDR3 DNA sequence: TGCGCCAGCAGCTTGAAGCGGTCTCGGGGTAGCGATGGCTACACCTTC. It codes for CASSLKRSRGSDGYTF.

This clone has just a few counts. V gene TRBV19 combines with J gene TRBJ1-5; D uncertain. Germline V lookup: CDR1 LNHDA, CDR2 SQIVND (reference sequence). This CDR3 has 14 amino acids. Trimming removed 3 bases at V and 4 bases at J, with 10 bases between. The CDR3 sequence is CASSMERLNQPQHF. The CDR3 nucleotides are TGTGCCAGTAGTATGGAGCGCCTGAATCAGCCCCAGCATTTT.

This rearrangement joins TRBV4-1 to TRBJ2-7, with TRBD1 as a possible D gene (5 bases). The germline V and J ends were trimmed by 0 bases and 3 bases, with 6 bases remaining between them. The V gene's germline CDR1 is MGHRA and CDR2 YSYEKL. The CDR3 has 13 amino acids. The DNA of the CDR3 is TGCGCCAGCAGCCAAGAGCAGGGCTACGAGCAGTACTTC. This sequence encodes CASSQEQGYEQYF.

This clone turned up a few times. The J gene is TRBJ1-1, the V gene TRBV19; 7 bases fit TRBD1. Unmatched junction bases numbered 3, after V lost 5 bases and J lost 3 bases. This CDR3 spans 13 amino acids. Germline loops: CDR1 LNHDA, CDR2 SQIVND (reference sequence). The DNA of the CDR3 is TGTGCCAGTAGTGCCACAGGGGACACTGAAGCTTTCTTT. Protein sequence: CASSATGDTEAFF.

The chain uses TRBV19 and TRBJ1-4, with 9 bases identical to TRBD1. The V gene's germline CDR1 is LNHDA and CDR2 SQIVND (reference sequence). The CDR3 is 13 residues long. With V trimmed by 7 bases and J by 7 bases, 4 bases remained unmatched. Here the CDR3 DNA reads TGTGCCAGTAACGGACAGGGGCCTGAAAAACTGTTTTTT. Protein sequence: CASNGQGPEKLFF. The full variable domain, completed using reference TRBV19 and TRBJ1-4, is DGGITQSPKYLFRKEGQNVTLSCEQNLNHDAMYWYRQDPGQGLRLIYYSQIVNDFQKGDIAEGYSVSREKKESFPLTVTSAQKNPTAFYLCASNGQGPEKLFFGSGTQLSVL.

The chain recombines TRBV5-5 with TRBJ1-2; D ambiguous. CDR1 is SGHKS and CDR2 is YYEKEE in the germline V gene (reference sequence). The CDR3 is 14 amino acids. V lost 2 bases, J lost 2 bases, and 10 bases lay in between. Written as DNA, the CDR3 is TGTGCCAGCAGCTTTCGTAACGGGAACTATGGCTACACCTTC. Amino acid sequence: CASSFRNGNYGYTF. Full variable domain (rest looked up from reference TRBV5-5 and TRBJ1-2): DAGVTQSPTHLIKTRGQQVTLRCSPISGHKSVSWYQQVLGQGPQFIFQYYEKEERGRGNFPDRFSARQFPNYSSELNVNALLLGDSALYLCASSFRNGNYGYTFGSGTRLTVV.

This clone was observed once. The gene calls are TRBV7-9 and TRBJ1-4; no reliable D call. Trimming cost V 5 bases and J 7 bases, with 11 bases left between them. CDR1 SEHNR and CDR2 FQNEAQ come from the germline V gene (reference sequence). This CDR3 comprises 13 residues. CDR3 sequence: CASSAEPLEKLFF. The CDR3 bases are TGTGCCAGCAGCGCGGAGCCGCTTGAAAAACTGTTTTTT.

This chain uses TRBV29-1 with TRBJ1-1, with 9 bases matching TRBD1. Germline V gene lookup returns CDR1 SQVTM and CDR2 ANQGSEA. The CDR3 covers 12 residues. V trimming: 8 bases; J trimming: 4 bases; junction bases outside the gene matches: 5. The CDR3 DNA follows: TGCAGCTCTGCACAGGGGGCCACTGAAGCTTTCTTT. Translating it yields CSSAQGATEAFF.

The rearrangement links TRBV27 to TRBJ1-2; D remains unclear. The V end lost 6 bases, the J end lost 0 bases, and 8 bases lay between the germline ends. The CDR3 loop spans 13 amino acids. The V gene's germline CDR1 is MNHEY and CDR2 SMNVEV (reference sequence). In nucleotides, the CDR3 is TGTGCCAGCAGCTTCTCCGCTAACTATGGCTACACCTTC. It translates to CASSFSANYGYTF.

The V call is TRBV25-1, the J call TRBJ2-2; 7 positions agree with TRBD1. The J segment lost 4 bases and the V segment lost 8 bases, leaving 4 bases of the junction unmatched. CDR3 length: 13 amino acids. Germline lookup yields CDR1 MGHDK and CDR2 SYGVNS. The CDR3 coding sequence is TGTGCCAGCGGGACAGTGACCACCGGGGAGCTGTTTTTT. Protein product: CASGTVTTGELFF.

There are a few counts of this clone. The gene calls are TRBV9 and TRBJ1-5; D is possibly TRBD1 (5 bases). V was shortened by 5 bases and J by 5 bases, with 17 bases between the two germline ends. Germline V gene data show CDR1 as SGDLS and CDR2 as YYNGEE. The CDR3 extends over 15 amino acids. The CDR3 loop is CASSENPDSYQPQHF. The CDR3 bases are TGTGCCAGCAGTGAGAACCCCGACAGTTATCAGCCCCAGCATTTT.

This clone was recorded a few times. The chain employs TRBV7-9 and TRBJ2-7; perhaps TRBD1 as D (5 bases). Trimming removed 5 bases from V and 4 bases from J, with 15 bases in between. CDR1 is SEHNR and CDR2 is FQNEAQ in the germline V gene (reference sequence). This CDR3 has 14 residues. The CDR3 here is CASSLVQGFYEQYF. DNA for the CDR3: TGTGCCAGCAGCCTGGTGCAGGGTTTTTACGAGCAGTACTTC. The variable domain in full, with the rest retrieved from reference TRBV7-9 and TRBJ2-7, is DTGVSQNPRHKITKRGQNVTFRCDPISEHNRLYWYRQTLGQGPEFLTYFQNEAQLEKSRLLSDRFSAERPKGSFSTLEIQRTEQGDSAMYLCASSLVQGFYEQYFGPGTRLTVT.

CDR3 protein: CASSRTGGTEAFF. The CDR3 nucleotides are TGTGCCAGCAGCAGGACAGGGGGAACAGAAGCTTTCTTT. J is TRBJ1-1 and V is TRBV12-3 or TRBV12-4; 10 nucleotides agree with TRBD1. This CDR3 is 13 amino acids long. The ends lost 6 bases at V and 8 bases at J; junction bases unmatched: 6.

The rearrangement joins TRBV5-4 to TRBJ2-1, with 7 positions matching TRBD2. The CDR3 runs to 12 residues. J gave up 7 bases and V 7 bases, and 5 bases lay outside the gene matches. CDR1 and CDR2 (germline): SGHNT, YYREEE (reference sequence). The CDR3 loop is CASREVGNEQFF. The CDR3, as DNA: TGTGCCAGCCGGGAGGTGGGTAATGAGCAGTTCTTC.

The chain carries TRBV7-9 and TRBJ2-7; D remains ambiguous. Between the trimmed V and J ends, which lost 4 bases and 1 base, there was a span of 14 bases. The CDR3 is made up of 15 amino acids. CDR1 is SEHNR and CDR2 is FQNEAQ in the germline V gene (reference sequence). Here the CDR3 reads CASSYGPVNSYEQYF. The CDR3, as DNA: TGTGCCAGCAGCTATGGCCCAGTTAATTCCTACGAGCAGTACTTC.

This sequence joins TRBV5-1 and TRBJ2-7, with D maybe TRBD2 (6 bases). V lost 4 bases and J lost 1, with 18 bases in between. This CDR3 is built from 16 residues. Germline CDR1 and CDR2: SGHRS and YFSETQ. The chain's CDR3 is CASSARTDGSSYEQYF. CDR3 in DNA: TGCGCCAGCAGCGCACGGACCGACGGGAGTTCCTACGAGCAGTACTTC.

This chain links TRBV27 with TRBJ2-1; 8 nucleotides align to TRBD1. V shed 6 bases and J 7 bases; nucleotides not matched to a gene: 2. The germline V gene has CDR1 MNHEY and CDR2 SMNVEV (reference sequence). CDR3 length: 12 amino acids. The CDR3 DNA reads as TGTGCCAGCAGAGACAGGGGTAATGAGCAGTTCTTC. This sequence encodes CASRDRGNEQFF.

V usage is TRBV7-8 and J usage is TRBJ1-5; TRBD1 might be the D (6 bases). Germline values: CDR1 SGHVS, CDR2 FQNEAQ. Trimming took 5 bases from V and 6 from J, leaving 11 bases between them. The CDR3 is made up of 13 amino acids. The chain's CDR3 is CASSAQGGQPQHF. The CDR3 nucleotides read TGTGCCAGCAGCGCACAGGGTGGTCAGCCCCAGCATTTT.